Included here is one T cell receptor (beta chain) sequence, with context. This sample is drawn from a study of control samples from healthy donors and cancer patients. V lost 0 bases to trimming and J lost 4 bases, with 7 bases between them. Looked up from germline, CDR1 is SGHKS and CDR2 is YYEKEE (reference sequence). CDR3 length: 13 residues. Sequencing was performed with immunoSEQ multiplex PCR; in TCRdb, only in-frame clones are kept and a portion is missing. The data hold about 410,000 clones, with 90% observed a single time. Source material: PBMCs. The clonotype was recovered from a man aged 35-49 years with head and neck cancer. This chain links TRBV5-5 with TRBJ2-5, with D unclear. CDR3: CASSLDWRETQYF. The CDR3 region has the DNA TGTGCCAGCAGCTTGGACTGGAGAGAGACCCAGTACTTC.